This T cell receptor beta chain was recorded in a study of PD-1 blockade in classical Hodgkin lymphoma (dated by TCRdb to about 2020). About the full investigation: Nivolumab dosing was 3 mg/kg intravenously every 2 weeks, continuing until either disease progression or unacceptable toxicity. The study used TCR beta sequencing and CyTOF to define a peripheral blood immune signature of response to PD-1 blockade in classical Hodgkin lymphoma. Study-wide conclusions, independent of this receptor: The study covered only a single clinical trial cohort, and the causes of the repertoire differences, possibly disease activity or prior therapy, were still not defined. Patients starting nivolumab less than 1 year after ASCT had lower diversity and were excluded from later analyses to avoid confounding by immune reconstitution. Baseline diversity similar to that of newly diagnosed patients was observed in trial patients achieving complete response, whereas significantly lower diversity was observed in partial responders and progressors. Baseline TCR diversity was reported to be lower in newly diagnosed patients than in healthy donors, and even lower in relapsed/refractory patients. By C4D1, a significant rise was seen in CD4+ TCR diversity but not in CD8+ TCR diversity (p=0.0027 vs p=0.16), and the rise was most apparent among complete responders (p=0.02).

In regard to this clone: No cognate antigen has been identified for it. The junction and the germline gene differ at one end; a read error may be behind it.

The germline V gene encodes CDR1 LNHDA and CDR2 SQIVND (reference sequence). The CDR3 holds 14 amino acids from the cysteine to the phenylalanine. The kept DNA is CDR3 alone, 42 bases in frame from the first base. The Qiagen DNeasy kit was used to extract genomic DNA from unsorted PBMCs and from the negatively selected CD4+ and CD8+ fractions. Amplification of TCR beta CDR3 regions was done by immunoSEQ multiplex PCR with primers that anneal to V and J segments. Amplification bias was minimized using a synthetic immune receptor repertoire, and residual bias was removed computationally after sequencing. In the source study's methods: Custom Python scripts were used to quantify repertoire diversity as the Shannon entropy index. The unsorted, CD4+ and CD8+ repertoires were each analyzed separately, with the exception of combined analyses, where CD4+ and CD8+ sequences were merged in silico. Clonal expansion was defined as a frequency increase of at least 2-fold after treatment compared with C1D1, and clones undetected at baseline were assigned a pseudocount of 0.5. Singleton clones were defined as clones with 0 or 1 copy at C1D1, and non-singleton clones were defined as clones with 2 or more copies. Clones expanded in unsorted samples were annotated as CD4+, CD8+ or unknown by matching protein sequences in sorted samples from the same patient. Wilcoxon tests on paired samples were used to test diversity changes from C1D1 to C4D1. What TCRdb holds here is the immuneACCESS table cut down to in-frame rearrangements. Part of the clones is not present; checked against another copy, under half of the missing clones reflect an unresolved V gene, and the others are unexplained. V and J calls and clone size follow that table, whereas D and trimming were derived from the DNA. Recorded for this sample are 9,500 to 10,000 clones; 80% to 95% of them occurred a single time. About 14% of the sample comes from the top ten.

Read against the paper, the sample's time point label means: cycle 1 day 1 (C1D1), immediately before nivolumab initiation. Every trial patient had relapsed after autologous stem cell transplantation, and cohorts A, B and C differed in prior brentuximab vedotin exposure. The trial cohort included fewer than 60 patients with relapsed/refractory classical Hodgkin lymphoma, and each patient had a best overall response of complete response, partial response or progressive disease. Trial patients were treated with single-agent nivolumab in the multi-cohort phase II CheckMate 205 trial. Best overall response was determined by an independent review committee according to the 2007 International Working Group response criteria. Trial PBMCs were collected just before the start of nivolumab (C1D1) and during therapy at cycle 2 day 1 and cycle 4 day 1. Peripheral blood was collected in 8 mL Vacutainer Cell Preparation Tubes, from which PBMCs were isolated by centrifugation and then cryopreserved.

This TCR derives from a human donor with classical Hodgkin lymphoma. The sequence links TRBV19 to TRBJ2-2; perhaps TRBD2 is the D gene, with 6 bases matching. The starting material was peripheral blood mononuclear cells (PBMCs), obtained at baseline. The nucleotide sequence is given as TGTGCCAGTAGTCTAGAAGCGGGCACCGGGGAGCTGTTTTTT. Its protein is CASSLEAGTGELFF.